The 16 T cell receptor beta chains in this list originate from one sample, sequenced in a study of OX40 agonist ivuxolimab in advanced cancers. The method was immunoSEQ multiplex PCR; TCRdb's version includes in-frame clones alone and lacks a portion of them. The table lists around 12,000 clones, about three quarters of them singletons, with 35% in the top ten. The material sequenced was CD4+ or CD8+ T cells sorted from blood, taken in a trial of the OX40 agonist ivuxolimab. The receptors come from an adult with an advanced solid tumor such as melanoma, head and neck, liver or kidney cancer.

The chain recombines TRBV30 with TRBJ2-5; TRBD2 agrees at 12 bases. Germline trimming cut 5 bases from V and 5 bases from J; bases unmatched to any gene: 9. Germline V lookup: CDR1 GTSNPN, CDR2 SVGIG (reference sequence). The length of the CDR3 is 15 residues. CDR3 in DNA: TGTGCCTGGGTCCCCCTAGCGGGAGGGGGGGAGACCCAGTACTTC. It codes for CAWVPLAGGGETQYF.

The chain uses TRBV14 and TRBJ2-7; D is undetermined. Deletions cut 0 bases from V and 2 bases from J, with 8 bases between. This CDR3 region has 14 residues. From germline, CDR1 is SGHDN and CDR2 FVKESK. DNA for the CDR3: TGTGCCAGCAGCCAAGATCAGACGGCCTACGAGCAGTACTTC. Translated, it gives CASSQDQTAYEQYF.

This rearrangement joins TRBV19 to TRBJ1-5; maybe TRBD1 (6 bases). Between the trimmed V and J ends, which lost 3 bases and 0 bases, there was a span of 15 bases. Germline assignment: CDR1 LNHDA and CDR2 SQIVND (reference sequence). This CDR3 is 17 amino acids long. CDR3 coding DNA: TGTGCCAGTAGTATGGGATCGGGGGGCCTTAGCAATCAGCCCCAGCATTTT. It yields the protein CASSMGSGGLSNQPQHF.

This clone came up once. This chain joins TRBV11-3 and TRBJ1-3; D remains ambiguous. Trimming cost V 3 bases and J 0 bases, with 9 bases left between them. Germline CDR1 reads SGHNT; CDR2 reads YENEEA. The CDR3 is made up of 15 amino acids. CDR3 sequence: CASSLAATSGNTIYF. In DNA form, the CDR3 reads TGTGCCAGCAGCTTGGCAGCTACCTCTGGAAACACCATATATTTT.

DNA for the CDR3: TGTGCCAGCAGCCTTGGAACGAGGGAGCAGTTCTTC. Its translation: CASSLGTREQFF. The chain joins TRBV5-6 to TRBJ2-1; D is unclear. The CDR3 length is 12 residues. The germline V and J ends were trimmed by 4 bases and 10 bases, with 12 bases remaining between them. The V gene's germline CDR1 is SGHDT and CDR2 YYEEEE.

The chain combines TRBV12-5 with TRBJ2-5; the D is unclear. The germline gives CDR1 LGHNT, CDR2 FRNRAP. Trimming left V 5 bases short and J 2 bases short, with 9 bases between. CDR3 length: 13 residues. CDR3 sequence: CASGSGSQETQYF. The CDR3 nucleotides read TGTGCTAGTGGTAGTGGCAGTCAAGAGACCCAGTACTTC.

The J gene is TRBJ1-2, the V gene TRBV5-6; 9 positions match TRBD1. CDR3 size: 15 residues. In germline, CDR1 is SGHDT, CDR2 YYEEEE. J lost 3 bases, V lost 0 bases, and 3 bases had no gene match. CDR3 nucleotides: TGTGCCAGCAGCTTGGGGACAGGGGCAGACTATGGCTACACCTTC. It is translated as CASSLGTGADYGYTF.

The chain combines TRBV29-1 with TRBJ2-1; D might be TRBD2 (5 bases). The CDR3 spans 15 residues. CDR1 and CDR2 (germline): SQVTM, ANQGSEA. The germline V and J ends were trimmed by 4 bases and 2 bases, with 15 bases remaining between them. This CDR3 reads CSVAGSRETYNEQFF. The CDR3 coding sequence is TGCAGCGTTGCGGGGTCTAGGGAGACCTACAATGAGCAGTTCTTC.

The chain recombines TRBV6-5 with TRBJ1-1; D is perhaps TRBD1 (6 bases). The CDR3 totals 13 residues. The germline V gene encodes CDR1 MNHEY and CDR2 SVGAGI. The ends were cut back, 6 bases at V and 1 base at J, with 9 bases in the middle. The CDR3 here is CASRDRTNTEAFF. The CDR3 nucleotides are TGTGCCAGCAGGGACAGAACGAACACTGAAGCTTTCTTT.

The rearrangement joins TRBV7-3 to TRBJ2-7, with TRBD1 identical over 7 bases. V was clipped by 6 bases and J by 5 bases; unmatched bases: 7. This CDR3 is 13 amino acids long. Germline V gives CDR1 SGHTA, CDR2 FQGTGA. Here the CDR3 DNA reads TGTGCCAGCAGGAGGGGGCCGTTAGACGAGCAGTACTTC. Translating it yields CASRRGPLDEQYF.

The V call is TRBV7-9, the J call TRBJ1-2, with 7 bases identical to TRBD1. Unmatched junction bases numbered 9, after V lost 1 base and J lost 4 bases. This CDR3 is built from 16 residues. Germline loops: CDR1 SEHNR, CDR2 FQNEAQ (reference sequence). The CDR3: CASSLDALGTVYGYTF. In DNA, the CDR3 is TGTGCCAGCAGCTTAGATGCCCTCGGGACAGTCTATGGCTACACCTTC.

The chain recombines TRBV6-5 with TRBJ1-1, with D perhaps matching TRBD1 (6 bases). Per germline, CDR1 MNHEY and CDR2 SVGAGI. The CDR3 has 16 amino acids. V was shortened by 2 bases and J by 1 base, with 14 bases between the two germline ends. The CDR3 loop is CASSYGGAFGNTEAFF. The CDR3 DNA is TGTGCCAGCAGTTACGGGGGGGCGTTTGGGAACACTGAAGCTTTCTTT.

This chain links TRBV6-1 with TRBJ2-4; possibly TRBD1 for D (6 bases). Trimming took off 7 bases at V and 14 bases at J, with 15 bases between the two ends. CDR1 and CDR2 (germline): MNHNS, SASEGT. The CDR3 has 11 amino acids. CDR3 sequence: CASKQGSIEYF. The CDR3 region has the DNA TGTGCCAGCAAGCAGGGGTCGATCGAGTACTTC.

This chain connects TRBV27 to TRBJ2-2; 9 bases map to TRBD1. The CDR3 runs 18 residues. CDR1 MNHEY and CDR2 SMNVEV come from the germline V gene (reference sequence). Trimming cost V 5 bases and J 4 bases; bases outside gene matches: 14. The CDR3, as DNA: TGTGCCAGCAGTCTAGGGACAGGGATCACCCGTACCACCGGGGAGCTGTTTTTT. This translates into CASSLGTGITRTTGELFF.

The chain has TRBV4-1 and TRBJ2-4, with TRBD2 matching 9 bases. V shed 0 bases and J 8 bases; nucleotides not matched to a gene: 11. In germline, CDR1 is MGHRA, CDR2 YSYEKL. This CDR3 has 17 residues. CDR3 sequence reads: CASSQDLPSGIQDIQYF. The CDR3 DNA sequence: TGCGCCAGCAGCCAAGATTTGCCTAGCGGGATTCAGGACATTCAGTACTTC.

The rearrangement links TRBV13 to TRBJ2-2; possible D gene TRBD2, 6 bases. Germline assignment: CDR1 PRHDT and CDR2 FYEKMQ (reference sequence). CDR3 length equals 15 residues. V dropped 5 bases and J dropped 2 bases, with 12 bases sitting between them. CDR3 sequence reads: CASSLSGINTGELFF. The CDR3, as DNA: TGTGCCAGCAGCCTTAGCGGCATTAACACCGGGGAGCTGTTTTTT.